The 6 T cell receptor beta chains presented below share a single source sample, sequenced in a study of monozygotic twins with inflammatory bowel disease. TCRdb reanalyzed the 5' RACE reads, giving one entry per CDR3 protein sequence and no DNA. The sample features 420,000 or so distinct CDR3 sequences, with 2.4% in its top ten. The sequenced sample was blood. These TCRs come from a human donor with ulcerative colitis or Crohn's disease, or a healthy co-twin of an affected twin (not recorded which).

The rearrangement links TRBV12-3 or TRBV12-4 to TRBJ2-1; TCRdb's D call, TRBD1, is unchecked because there is no DNA. CDR3 length equals 13 residues. The chain's CDR3 is CASSPGRRTEQFF.

The V gene is TRBV19, the J gene TRBJ2-1. CDR3 length equals 13 residues. The germline CDR1 and CDR2 sequences are LNHDA and SQIVND (reference sequence). The CDR3 is CASSEVSRNEQFF.

The chain employs TRBV4-3 and TRBJ2-3; as DNA is missing, the TRBD2 call by TCRdb cannot be tested. The CDR3 extends over 16 amino acids. Germline V lookup: CDR1 LGHNA, CDR2 YSLEER. The CDR3 is CASSPQLAAWGDTQYF.

The V gene is TRBV20-1, the J gene TRBJ2-1; as DNA is missing, the TRBD2 call by TCRdb cannot be tested. The germline CDR1 and CDR2 sequences are DFQATT and SNEGSKA (reference sequence). The CDR3 has 15 amino acids. CDR3 sequence reads: CSALTGGGQGNEQFF.

The rearrangement links TRBV10-2 to TRBJ2-5. Looked up from germline, CDR1 is WSHSY and CDR2 is SAAADI. The CDR3 is made up of 13 amino acids. The CDR3 sequence: CASSVLAKETQYF.

This chain links TRBV12-3 or TRBV12-4 with TRBJ1-2. CDR3 size: 13 residues. CDR3 residues: CASSLRHNYGYTF.